These 14 T cell receptor beta chains originate from one sample sequenced in a study of shared clonotypes between healthy human individuals. The protocol was immunoSEQ multiplex PCR, while the TCRdb copy is restricted to in-frame clones and leaves out a portion. The repertoire holds fewer than 3 million clones, 80% to 95% seen once, with around 0.4% in the top ten. Sequenced: naive CD4+ T cells from PBMCs. Subset defined: CD45RA+ positively selected. The receptor source for this set is a man between 18 and 35 years old in good health. Some clones in this sample may be carry-over from other donors' samples.

The rearrangement uses TRBV11-2 and TRBJ2-1; 7 bases are a match to TRBD1. V lost 3 bases to trimming and J lost 8 bases; unmatched junction nucleotides: 4. The CDR3 spans 13 residues. Germline V gives CDR1 SGHAT, CDR2 FQNNGV. The CDR3 is CASSLDRPDEQFF. CDR3 bases: TGTGCCAGCAGCTTGGACAGGCCCGATGAGCAGTTCTTC.

V gene TRBV28 combines with J gene TRBJ2-1, with 7 bases that match TRBD2. Germline V CDR1 and CDR2: MDHEN, SYDVKM. The CDR3 is made up of 15 amino acids. Unmatched junction bases numbered 10, after V lost 3 bases and J lost 8 bases. CDR3 loop: CASSFSPSGMDEQFF. In DNA form, the CDR3 reads TGTGCCAGCAGTTTTAGCCCGAGCGGGATGGATGAGCAGTTCTTC.

This clone was recorded once. The CDR3 DNA is TGTTTGGGGGTCAGGGCCAAAGACTATGGCTACACCTTC. Translating gives CLGVRAKDYGYTF. This chain joins TRBV2 and TRBJ1-2, with D perhaps matching TRBD1 (5 bases). The CDR3 is 13 amino acids. From germline, CDR1 is SNHLY and CDR2 FYNNEI.

J is TRBJ1-2 and V is TRBV5-5; no clear D. Deletions cut 0 bases from V and 1 base from J, with 7 bases between. The CDR3 covers 14 residues. CDR1 SGHKS and CDR2 YYEKEE come from the germline V gene (reference sequence). The CDR3 DNA reads as TGTGCCAGCAGCTTGGCGGGAGTTAACTATGGCTACACCTTC. It is translated as CASSLAGVNYGYTF.

V is TRBV18 and J is TRBJ2-5, with 10 bases identical to TRBD1. This CDR3 has 16 amino acids. J was trimmed by 3 bases and V by 0 bases; bases with no gene match: 4. CDR1 is KGHSH, CDR2 LQKENI, per germline. CDR3 nucleotide sequence: TGTGCCAGCTCACCACCATCTGGGACAGGGGAAGAGACCCAGTACTTC. Protein: CASSPPSGTGEETQYF.

This rearrangement joins TRBV15 to TRBJ2-5; D gene ambiguous. Germline V CDR1 and CDR2: LNHNV, YYDKDF (reference sequence). Trimming left V 1 base short and J 7 bases short, with 13 bases between. The CDR3 sequence is 14 residues long. The CDR3 loop is CATSRVSTPGTQYF. The CDR3 bases are TGTGCCACCAGCAGAGTATCGACCCCAGGGACCCAGTACTTC.

V is TRBV14 and J is TRBJ2-7; D tentatively reads TRBD1 or TRBD2 (5 bases each). The CDR3 is 17 amino acids. The ends were cut back, 0 bases at V and 3 bases at J, with 18 bases in the middle. Germline V gene data show CDR1 as SGHDN and CDR2 as FVKESK. CDR3: CASSQDSWGASGYEQYF. DNA for the CDR3: TGTGCCAGCAGCCAAGATTCCTGGGGCGCCAGCGGCTACGAGCAGTACTTC.

The chain uses TRBV7-3 and TRBJ2-2, with a tentative D call TRBD2 (6 bases). The V gene lost 3 bases and the J gene lost 4 bases, with 12 bases spanning the gap. From germline, CDR1 is SGHTA and CDR2 FQGTGA. The length of the CDR3 is 15 residues. The CDR3 sequence is CASSFSGSGTGELFF. The CDR3 region has the DNA TGTGCCAGCAGCTTTTCCGGGAGTGGCACCGGGGAGCTGTTTTTT.

The V gene is TRBV11-2, the J gene TRBJ2-4; D gene unclear. The CDR3 totals 12 residues. The germline V and J ends were trimmed by 1 base and 8 bases, with 6 bases remaining between them. Germline V gene data show CDR1 as SGHAT and CDR2 as FQNNGV. CDR3 coding DNA: TGTGCCAGCAGCTTAGTCCCGGACATTCAGTACTTC. Translation gives CASSLVPDIQYF.

This chain joins TRBV5-1 and TRBJ1-3; D is uncertain. The V gene's germline CDR1 is SGHRS and CDR2 YFSETQ. With 6 bases removed from V and 8 bases from J, the gap between germline ends came to 15 bases. The CDR3 is made up of 13 amino acids. In nucleotides, the CDR3 is TGCGCCAGCAAACCCTCTTTGTTGGACACCATATATTTT. Translated, it gives CASKPSLLDTIYF.

This clone was observed once. The chain couples TRBV7-9 to TRBJ2-1; 8 nucleotides align to TRBD2. The CDR3 totals 16 residues. Per germline, CDR1 SEHNR and CDR2 FQNEAQ (reference sequence). With V trimmed by 3 bases and J by 6 bases, 10 bases remained unmatched. CDR3 DNA sequence: TGTGCCAGCAGCTTCCTGAGCTCGGGACTAGGCAATGAGCAGTTCTTC. It is translated as CASSFLSSGLGNEQFF.

A word on this clone: The same CDR3 can be traced to other DNA sequences in this sample. J is TRBJ1-4 and V is TRBV28, with D perhaps matching TRBD1 (6 bases). CDR1 and CDR2 from the germline V gene are MDHEN and SYDVKM. V lost 7 bases and J lost 2, with 14 bases in between. The CDR3 contains 15 residues. The CDR3 nucleotides read TGTGCCAGCACCGAGGGGGGGGCGACTAATGAAAAACTGTTTTTT. This gives the protein CASTEGGATNEKLFF. Drawing the rest from reference TRBV28 and TRBJ1-4, the complete variable domain is DVKVTQSSRYLVKRTGEKVFLECVQDMDHENMFWYRQDPGLGLRLIYFSYDVKMKEKGDIPEGYSVSREKKERFSLILESASTNQTSMYLCASTEGGATNEKLFFGSGTQLSVL.

V gene TRBV9 combines with J gene TRBJ2-3; no reliable D call. With 4 bases removed from V and 2 bases from J, the gap between germline ends came to 5 bases. Germline-derived CDR1 and CDR2 are SGDLS and YYNGEE. The length of the CDR3 is 12 residues. The CDR3 coding sequence is TGTGCCAGCAGCAAATACACAGATACGCAGTATTTT. Protein product: CASSKYTDTQYF.

The chain is built from TRBV5-1 and TRBJ1-5; the D gene is possibly TRBD1 (5 bases). Trimming removed 4 bases from V and 4 bases from J, with 15 bases in between. Germline loops: CDR1 SGHRS, CDR2 YFSETQ. The CDR3 extends over 15 amino acids. CDR3: CASSLTGRPNQPQHF. In DNA, the CDR3 is TGCGCCAGCAGCCTGACGGGACGGCCAAATCAGCCCCAGCATTTT.